This T cell receptor beta chain was profiled in a study of T-cell reconstitution after alpha-beta-depleted transplantation in children. Study-wide results and limits: Diversity and T-cell counts at one year after transplant derived mostly from new T cells.

Unique molecular identifiers were incorporated during preparation of the TCRbeta library. TCRdb ran MiXCR on the PCR reads and lists one entry per CDR3 protein. This table has hundreds of thousands of distinct CDR3 sequences, 7.5% to 9% appearing once. This clonotype was counted at least ten times. The antigen is unknown. Trimming removed 3 bases from V and 0 bases from J, with 12 bases in between. The length of the CDR3 is 15 residues. Germline lookup yields CDR1 MNHEY and CDR2 SMNVEV (reference sequence). The chain joins TRBV27 to TRBJ2-7; the D gene is possibly TRBD1 (5 bases). The sequence was collected from a female patient between 2 and 15 years old who had a stem cell transplant for Fanconi anemia, so the T cells may come from the graft donor. The sequencing used peripheral blood, collected 360 days after TCRalphabeta/CD19-depleted stem cell transplant. DNA for the CDR3: TGTGCCAGCAGTTTTCGGCAGGGAATCTCCTACGAGCAGTACTTC. Encoded protein: CASSFRQGISYEQYF.